This TCR beta chain stems from a study of blood T cell repertoires in COVID-19. Turning to the study itself: Collection of acute and convalescent COVID-19 samples took place in the United States, Italy and Spain. PBMCs, B-cell-depleted T cells, or T cells provided the cDNA or gDNA that made up the material.

How the authors handled the data: Amplifying reference gene primers gave estimates of nucleated cell counts. The data were produced by immunoSEQ multiplex PCR, yet TCRdb's version contains in-frame clones alone and is incomplete. That table supplies the V and J calls and clone size; D and trimming were determined from the DNA. The sample has about 480,000 clones, roughly 91% seen once; the top ten hold approximately 4.5%. The CDR3 extends over 17 amino acids. Germline V gene sequence: CDR1 LGHDT, CDR2 YNNKEL (reference sequence). V lost 5 bases and J lost 8; bases outside the gene matches: 13. The sample comprised peripheral blood. The clonotype was recovered from a woman in her 30s with acute or convalescent COVID-19. The rearrangement links TRBV3-1 (or the pseudogene TRBV3-2) to TRBJ1-6; 9 bases agree with TRBD1. The CDR3 sequence is CASSTTDLRTGDSPLHF. The DNA of the CDR3 is TGTGCCAGCAGCACAACTGATTTAAGGACAGGGGATTCACCCCTCCACTTT.